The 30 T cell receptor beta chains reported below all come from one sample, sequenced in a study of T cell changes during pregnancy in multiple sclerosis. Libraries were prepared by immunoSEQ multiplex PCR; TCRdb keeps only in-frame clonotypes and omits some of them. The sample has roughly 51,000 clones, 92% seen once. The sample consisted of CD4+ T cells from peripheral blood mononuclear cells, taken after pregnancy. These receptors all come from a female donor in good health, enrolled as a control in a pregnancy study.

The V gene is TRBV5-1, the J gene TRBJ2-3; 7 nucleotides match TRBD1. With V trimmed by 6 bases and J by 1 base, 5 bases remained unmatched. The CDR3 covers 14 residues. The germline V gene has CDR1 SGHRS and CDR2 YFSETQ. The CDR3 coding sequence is TGCGCCAGCAACTTAGGACAGGGCACAGATACGCAGTATTTT. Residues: CASNLGQGTDTQYF.

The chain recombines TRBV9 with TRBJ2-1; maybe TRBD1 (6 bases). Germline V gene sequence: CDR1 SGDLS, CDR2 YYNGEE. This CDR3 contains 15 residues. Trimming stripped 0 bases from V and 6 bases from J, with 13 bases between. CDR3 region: CASSVEGGPFNEQFF. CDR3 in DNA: TGTGCCAGCAGCGTAGAAGGGGGACCCTTCAATGAGCAGTTCTTC.

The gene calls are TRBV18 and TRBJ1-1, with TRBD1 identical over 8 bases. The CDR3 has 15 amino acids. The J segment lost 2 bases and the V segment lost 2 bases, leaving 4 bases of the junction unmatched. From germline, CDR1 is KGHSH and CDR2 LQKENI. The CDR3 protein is CASSPGGQGNTEAFF. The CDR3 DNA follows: TGTGCCAGCTCACCAGGAGGACAGGGAAACACTGAAGCTTTCTTT.

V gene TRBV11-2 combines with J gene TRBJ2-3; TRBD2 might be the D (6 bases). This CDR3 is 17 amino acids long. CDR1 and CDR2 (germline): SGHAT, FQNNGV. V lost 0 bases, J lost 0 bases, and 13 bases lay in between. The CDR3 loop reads CASSLEGRGYSTDTQYF. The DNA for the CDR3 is TGTGCCAGCAGCTTAGAGGGGCGGGGATATAGCACAGATACGCAGTATTTT.

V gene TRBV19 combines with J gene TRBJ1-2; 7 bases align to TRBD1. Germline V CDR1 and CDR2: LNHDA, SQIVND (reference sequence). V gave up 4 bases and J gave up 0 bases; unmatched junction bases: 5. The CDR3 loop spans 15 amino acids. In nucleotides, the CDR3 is TGTGCCAGTAGTAGAGACAGGGCCACTAACTATGGCTACACCTTC. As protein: CASSRDRATNYGYTF.

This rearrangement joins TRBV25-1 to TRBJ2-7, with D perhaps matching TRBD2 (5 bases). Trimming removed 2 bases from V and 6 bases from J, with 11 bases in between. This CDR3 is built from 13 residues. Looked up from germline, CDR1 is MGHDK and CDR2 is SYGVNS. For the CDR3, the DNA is TGTGCCAGCAGTGAAGGCGGGCGCGCCGAGCAGTACTTC. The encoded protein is CASSEGGRAEQYF.

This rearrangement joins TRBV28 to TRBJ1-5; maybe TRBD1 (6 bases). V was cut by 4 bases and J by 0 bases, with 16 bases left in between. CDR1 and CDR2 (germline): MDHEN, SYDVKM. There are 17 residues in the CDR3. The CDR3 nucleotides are TGTGCCAGCAGTTCCCTGGACAGACTAAATAGCAATCAGCCCCAGCATTTT. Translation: CASSSLDRLNSNQPQHF.

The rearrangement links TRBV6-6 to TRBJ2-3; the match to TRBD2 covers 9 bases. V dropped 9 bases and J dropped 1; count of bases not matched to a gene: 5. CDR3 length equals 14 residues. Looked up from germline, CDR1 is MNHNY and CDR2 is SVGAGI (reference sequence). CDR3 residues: CARLAGDRTDTQYF. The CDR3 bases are TGTGCCAGATTAGCGGGGGACCGCACAGATACGCAGTATTTT.

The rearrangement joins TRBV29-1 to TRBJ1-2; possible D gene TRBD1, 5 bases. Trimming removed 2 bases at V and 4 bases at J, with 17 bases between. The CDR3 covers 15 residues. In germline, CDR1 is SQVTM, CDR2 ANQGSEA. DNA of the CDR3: TGCAGCGTTGAAATTGCGACAGAGACCTTCTATGGCTACACCTTC. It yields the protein CSVEIATETFYGYTF.

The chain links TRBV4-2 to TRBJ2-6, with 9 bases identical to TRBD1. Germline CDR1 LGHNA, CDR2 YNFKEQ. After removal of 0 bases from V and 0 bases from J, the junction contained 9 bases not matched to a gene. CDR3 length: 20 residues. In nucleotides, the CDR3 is TGTGCCAGCAGCCAAGATAGGTCGACAGGGGGAGGCTCTGGGGCCAACGTCCTGACTTTC. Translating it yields CASSQDRSTGGGSGANVLTF.

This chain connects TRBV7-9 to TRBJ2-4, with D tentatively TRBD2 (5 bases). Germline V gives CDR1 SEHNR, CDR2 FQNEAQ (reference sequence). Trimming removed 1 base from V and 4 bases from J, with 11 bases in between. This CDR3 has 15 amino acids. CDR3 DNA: TGTGCCAGCAGCTTAGAAGCGGTACAAAAAAACATTCAGTACTTC. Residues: CASSLEAVQKNIQYF.

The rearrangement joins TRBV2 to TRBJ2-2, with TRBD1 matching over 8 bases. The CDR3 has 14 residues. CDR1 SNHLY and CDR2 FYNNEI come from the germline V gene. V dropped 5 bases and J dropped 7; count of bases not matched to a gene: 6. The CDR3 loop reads CASSSDRANGELFF. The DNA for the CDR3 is TGTGCCAGCAGTTCGGACAGGGCCAACGGGGAGCTGTTTTTT.

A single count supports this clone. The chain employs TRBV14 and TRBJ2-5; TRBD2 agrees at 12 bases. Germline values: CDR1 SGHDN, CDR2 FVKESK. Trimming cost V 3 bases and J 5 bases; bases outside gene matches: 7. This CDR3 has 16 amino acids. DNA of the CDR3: TGTGCCAGCAGCCATGATCGGACTAGCGGGATGGAGACCCAGTACTTC. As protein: CASSHDRTSGMETQYF. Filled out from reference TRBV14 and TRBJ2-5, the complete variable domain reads EAGVTQFPSHSVIEKGQTVTLRCDPISGHDNLYWYRRVMGKEIKFLLHFVKESKQDESGMPNNRFLAERTGGTYSTLKVQPAELEDSGVYFCASSHDRTSGMETQYFGPGTRLLVL.

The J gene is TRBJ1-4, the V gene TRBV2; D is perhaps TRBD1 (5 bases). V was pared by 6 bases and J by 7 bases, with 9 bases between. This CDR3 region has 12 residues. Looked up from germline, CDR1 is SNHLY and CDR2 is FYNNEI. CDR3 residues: CASRGLSEKLFF. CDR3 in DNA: TGTGCCAGCAGGGGACTTAGTGAAAAACTGTTTTTT.

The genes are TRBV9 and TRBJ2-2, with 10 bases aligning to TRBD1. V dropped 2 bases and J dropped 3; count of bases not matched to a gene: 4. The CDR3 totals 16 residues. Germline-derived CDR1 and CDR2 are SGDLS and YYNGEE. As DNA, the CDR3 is TGTGCCAGCAGCGTCGGGACAGGGGCTGACACCGGGGAGCTGTTTTTT. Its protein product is CASSVGTGADTGELFF.

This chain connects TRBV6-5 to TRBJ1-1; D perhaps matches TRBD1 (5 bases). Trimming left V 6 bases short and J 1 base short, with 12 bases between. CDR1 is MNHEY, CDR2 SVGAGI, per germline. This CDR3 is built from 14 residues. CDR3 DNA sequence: TGTGCCAGCAGCCAGTTCAGGGCGAACACTGAAGCTTTCTTT. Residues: CASSQFRANTEAFF.

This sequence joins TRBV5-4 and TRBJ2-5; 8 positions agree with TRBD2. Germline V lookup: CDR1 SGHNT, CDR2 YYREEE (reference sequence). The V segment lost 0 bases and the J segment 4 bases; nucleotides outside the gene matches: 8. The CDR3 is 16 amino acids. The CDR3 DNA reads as TGTGCCAGCAGCTTGGGGCGGATTAGCGGGGCAGAGACCCAGTACTTC. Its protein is CASSLGRISGAETQYF.

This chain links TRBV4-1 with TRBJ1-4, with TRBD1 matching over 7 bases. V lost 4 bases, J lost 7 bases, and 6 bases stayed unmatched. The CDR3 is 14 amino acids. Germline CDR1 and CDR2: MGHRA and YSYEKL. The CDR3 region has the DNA TGCGCCAGCAGCCGACCACGACAGGGTGAAAAACTGTTTTTT. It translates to CASSRPRQGEKLFF.

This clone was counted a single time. The CDR3 reads CASTRSFRAAYEQYF. The CDR3 DNA reads TGTGCCAGCACCCGGAGTTTTAGAGCAGCCTACGAGCAGTACTTC. J is TRBJ2-7 and V is TRBV6-5; D unclear. This CDR3 is built from 15 residues. Germline-derived CDR1 and CDR2 are MNHEY and SVGAGI. The V and J ends lost 7 bases and 2 bases respectively, with 18 bases between them.

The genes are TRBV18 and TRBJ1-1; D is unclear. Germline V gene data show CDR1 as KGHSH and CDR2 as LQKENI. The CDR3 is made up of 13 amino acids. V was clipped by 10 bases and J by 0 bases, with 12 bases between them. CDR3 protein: CATTSDMNTEAFF. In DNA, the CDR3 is TGTGCCACTACGTCAGACATGAACACTGAAGCTTTCTTT.

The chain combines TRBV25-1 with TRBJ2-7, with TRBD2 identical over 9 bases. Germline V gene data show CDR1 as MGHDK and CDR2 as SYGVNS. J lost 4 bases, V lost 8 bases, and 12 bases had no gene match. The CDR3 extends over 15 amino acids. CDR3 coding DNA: TGTGCCAGCGGACCTGGGGTGCGGGGGGGTTACGAGCAGTACTTC. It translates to CASGPGVRGGYEQYF.

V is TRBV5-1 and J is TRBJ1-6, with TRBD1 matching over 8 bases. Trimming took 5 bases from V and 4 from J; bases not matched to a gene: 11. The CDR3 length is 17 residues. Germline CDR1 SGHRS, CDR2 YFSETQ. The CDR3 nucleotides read TGCGCCAGCAGGAAAAGGACAGGGAATAGTTATAATTCACCCCTCCACTTT. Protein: CASRKRTGNSYNSPLHF.

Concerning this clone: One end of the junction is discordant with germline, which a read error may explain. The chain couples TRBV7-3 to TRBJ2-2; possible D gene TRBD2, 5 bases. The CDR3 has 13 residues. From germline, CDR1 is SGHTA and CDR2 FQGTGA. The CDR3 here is CASSQPHTGKLFF. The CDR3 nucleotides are TGTGCCAGCAGCCAGCCCCACACCGGGAAGCTGTTTTTT.

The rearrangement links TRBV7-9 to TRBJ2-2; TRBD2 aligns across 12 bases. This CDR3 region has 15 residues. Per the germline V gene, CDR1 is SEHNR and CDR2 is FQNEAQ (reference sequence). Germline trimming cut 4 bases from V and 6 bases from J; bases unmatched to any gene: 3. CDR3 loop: CASSSSGGAPGELFF. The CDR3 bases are TGTGCCAGCAGCTCTAGCGGGGGGGCCCCCGGGGAGCTGTTTTTT.

In nucleotides, the CDR3 is TGTGCCAGCAGCTTATCCGGACAGGGACCGCAAGAGACCCAGTACTTC. Translation: CASSLSGQGPQETQYF. J is TRBJ2-5 and V is TRBV7-9; 8 positions agree with TRBD1. Trimming removed 2 bases from V and 2 bases from J; junction bases left unmatched: 7. The CDR3 is made up of 16 amino acids. Germline V gene lookup returns CDR1 SEHNR and CDR2 FQNEAQ (reference sequence). The full variable domain, its missing parts supplied by reference TRBV7-9 and TRBJ2-5, is DTGVSQNPRHKITKRGQNVTFRCDPISEHNRLYWYRQTLGQGPEFLTYFQNEAQLEKSRLLSDRFSAERPKGSFSTLEIQRTEQGDSAMYLCASSLSGQGPQETQYFGPGTRLLVL.

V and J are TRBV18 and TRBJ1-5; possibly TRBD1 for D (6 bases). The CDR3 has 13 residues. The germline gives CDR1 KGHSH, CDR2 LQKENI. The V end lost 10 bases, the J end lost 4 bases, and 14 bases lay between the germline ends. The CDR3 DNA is TGTGCCACGACGACAGGAAGGAATCAGCCCCAGCATTTT. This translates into CATTTGRNQPQHF.

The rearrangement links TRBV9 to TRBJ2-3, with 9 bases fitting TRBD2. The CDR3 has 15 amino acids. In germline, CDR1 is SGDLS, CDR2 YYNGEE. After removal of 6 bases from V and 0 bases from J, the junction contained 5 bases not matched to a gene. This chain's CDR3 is CASTSGGRSTDTQYF. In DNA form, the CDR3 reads TGTGCCAGCACGAGCGGGGGGCGAAGCACAGATACGCAGTATTTT. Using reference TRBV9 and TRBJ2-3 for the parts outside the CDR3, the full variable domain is DSGVTQTPKHLITATGQRVTLRCSPRSGDLSVYWYQQSLDQGLQFLIQYYNGEERAKGNILERFSAQQFPDLHSELNLSSLELGDSALYFCASTSGGRSTDTQYFGPGTRLTVL.

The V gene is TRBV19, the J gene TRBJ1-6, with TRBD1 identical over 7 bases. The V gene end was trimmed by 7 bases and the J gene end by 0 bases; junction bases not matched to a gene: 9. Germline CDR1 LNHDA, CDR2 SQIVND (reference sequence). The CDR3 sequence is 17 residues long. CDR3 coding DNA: TGTGCCAGTAAAATGACAGGGCTGAGCTCCTATAATTCACCCCTCCACTTT. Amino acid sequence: CASKMTGLSSYNSPLHF.

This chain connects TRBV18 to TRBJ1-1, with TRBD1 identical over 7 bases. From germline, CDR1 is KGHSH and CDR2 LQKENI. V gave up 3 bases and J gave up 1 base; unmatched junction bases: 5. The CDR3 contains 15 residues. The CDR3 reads CASSPTGTENTEAFF. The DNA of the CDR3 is TGTGCCAGCTCACCCACCGGGACAGAGAACACTGAAGCTTTCTTT.

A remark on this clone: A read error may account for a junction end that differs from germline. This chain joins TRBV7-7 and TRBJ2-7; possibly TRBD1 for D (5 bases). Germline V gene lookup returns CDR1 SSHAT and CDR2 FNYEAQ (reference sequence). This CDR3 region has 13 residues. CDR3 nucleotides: TGTGCTAGCAGCCGAGGACAATCCTCCGAGCAGTACTTC. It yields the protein CASSRGQSSEQYF.